The 27 T cell receptor beta chains reported below all come from one sample, sequenced in a study of T cells in Graves' hyperthyroidism and ophthalmopathy. From RNA transcripts, TCR beta CDR3 regions were amplified. An initial round of RT-PCR targeting the TCR CDR3 relied on the HTBI primer set. TCRdb analysed the multiplex PCR reads with MiXCR anew, one entry per CDR3 protein. The sample shows some 720,000 distinct CDR3 sequences, about 15% of them seen only once. Sequencing was done on a sample of blood. Source of these receptors: a man aged 18 to 29 with Graves' hyperthyroidism.

The V and J genes are TRBV15 and TRBJ2-5; 8 bases fit TRBD1. The V gene end was trimmed by 3 bases and the J gene end by 5 bases; junction bases not matched to a gene: 8. The germline V gene encodes CDR1 LNHNV and CDR2 YYDKDF (reference sequence). CDR3 size: 15 residues. The CDR3 nucleotides are TGTGCCACCAGCAGTCAGAGGACAGGGAGGGAGACCCAGTACTTC. Protein: CATSSQRTGRETQYF.

Only one count was recorded for this clonotype. The chain joins TRBV15 to TRBJ2-5; 9 nucleotides match TRBD2. Trimming at V came to 0 bases and at J to 4 bases, leaving 3 bases not matched to a gene. This CDR3 is 15 amino acids long. The germline V gene encodes CDR1 LNHNV and CDR2 YYDKDF (reference sequence). As DNA, the CDR3 is TGTGCCACCAGCAGAGATCAACTAGCGGGAGAGACCCAGTACTTC. Protein: CATSRDQLAGETQYF.

The V gene is TRBV4-2, the J gene TRBJ2-7; D gene unclear. CDR3 length: 16 residues. V gave up 0 bases and J gave up 0 bases, with 12 bases separating them. Per the germline V gene, CDR1 is LGHNA and CDR2 is YNFKEQ. CDR3 nucleotides: TGTGCCAGCAGCCAAGAGAGACGAGCAGTCTCCTACGAGCAGTACTTC. Residues: CASSQERRAVSYEQYF.

V is TRBV15 and J is TRBJ2-4; no clear D gene. CDR1 and CDR2 from the germline V gene are LNHNV and YYDKDF (reference sequence). V was shortened by 0 bases and J by 1 base, with 16 bases between the two germline ends. The CDR3 consists of 18 residues. The DNA for the CDR3 is TGTGCCACCAGCAGAGATCCCGCCCTTGGGGTGGCCAAAAACATTCAGTACTTC. As protein: CATSRDPALGVAKNIQYF.

The chain employs TRBV4-1 and TRBJ2-3; 13 bases are a match to TRBD2. J was trimmed by 1 base and V by 4 bases; bases with no gene match: 8. The length of the CDR3 is 18 residues. CDR1 and CDR2 from the germline V gene are MGHRA and YSYEKL. This CDR3 reads CASSRFRTSGSGTDTQYF. The CDR3 DNA is TGCGCCAGCAGCCGCTTTAGGACTAGCGGGAGCGGCACAGATACGCAGTATTTT.

Many counts were recorded for this clonotype. This chain links TRBV2 with TRBJ1-2; 7 bases agree with TRBD1. There are 14 residues in the CDR3. CDR1 and CDR2 from the germline V gene are SNHLY and FYNNEI. Trimming at V came to 5 bases and at J to 0 bases, leaving 3 bases not matched to a gene. This CDR3 is CASSQQGTNYGYTF. The CDR3 DNA reads as TGTGCCAGCAGTCAACAGGGGACTAACTATGGCTACACCTTC.

The chain has TRBV10-3 and TRBJ2-7; D possibly uses TRBD1 or TRBD2 (5 bases each). V dropped 5 bases and J dropped 2 bases, with 16 bases sitting between them. The CDR3 runs 15 residues. The germline V gene encodes CDR1 ENHRY and CDR2 SYGVKD. The CDR3 loop reads CAISPLRDATYEQYF. CDR3 DNA sequence: TGTGCCATCAGTCCTCTCCGGGACGCCACCTACGAGCAGTACTTC.

This clonotype has at least ten counts. The chain links TRBV6-5 to TRBJ2-7; tentative D call: TRBD2 (5 bases). Germline values: CDR1 MNHEY, CDR2 SVGAGI. The CDR3 spans 12 residues. Trimming stripped 10 bases from V and 3 bases from J, with 13 bases between. CDR3 DNA sequence: TGTGCCACCAGAGGCGGGTACTACGAGCAGTACTTC. Its protein product is CATRGGYYEQYF.

About this clonotype: A read error may be the cause here, since a much bigger clone is one base away. The V and J genes are TRBV12-3 or TRBV12-4 and TRBJ2-1, with D tentatively TRBD1 (6 bases). This CDR3 is built from 12 residues. The CDR3, as DNA: TGTGTCAGCATACGAGGGGGTAATGAGCAGTTCTTC. It translates to CVSIRGGNEQFF.

Ten or more counts support this clonotype. The chain combines TRBV12-5 with TRBJ2-3; 7 bases match TRBD2. This CDR3 spans 15 amino acids. The J segment lost 0 bases and the V segment lost 5 bases, leaving 5 bases of the junction unmatched. Germline-derived CDR1 and CDR2 are LGHNT and FRNRAP. The CDR3 coding sequence is TGTGCTAGTGGTCTAGGACTAGAGAGCACAGATACGCAGTATTTT. The encoded protein is CASGLGLESTDTQYF.

This clonotype was recorded many times. The rearrangement uses TRBV12-3 or TRBV12-4 and TRBJ2-1; 10 bases line up with TRBD2. Trimming removed 8 bases from V and 5 bases from J; junction bases left unmatched: 9. The CDR3 totals 15 residues. The CDR3: CASSPRLAGDNEQFF. The CDR3 DNA reads TGTGCCAGCTCACCACGGCTAGCGGGAGACAATGAGCAGTTCTTC.

V gene TRBV7-9 combines with J gene TRBJ2-3; no firm D call. This CDR3 is built from 16 residues. The germline gives CDR1 SEHNR, CDR2 FQNEAQ (reference sequence). The CDR3 DNA follows: TGTGCTGGCAGCTTAGGAGTCCCCAGCAGCACAGATACGCAGTATTTT. It codes for CAGSLGVPSSTDTQYF.

CDR3 sequence (DNA): TGTGCCAGCAGTGACCAAACCCTGGAAGGCTACACCTTC. Translation gives CASSDQTLEGYTF. The chain has TRBV25-1 and TRBJ1-2; D is unresolved. Germline CDR1 MGHDK, CDR2 SYGVNS. CDR3 length: 13 amino acids. Between the trimmed V and J ends, which lost 3 bases and 8 bases, there was a span of 13 bases.

This sequence joins TRBV7-2 and TRBJ1-5; D remains ambiguous. This CDR3 is built from 13 residues. Germline CDR1 and CDR2: SGHTA and FQGNSA. V lost 1 base, J lost 6 bases, and 7 bases lay in between. This chain's CDR3 is CASSLEARQPQHF. The CDR3 DNA is TGTGCCAGCAGCTTAGAGGCGCGTCAGCCCCAGCATTTT.

This clonotype was seen repeatedly, ten times or more. V is TRBV28 and J is TRBJ2-3; 9 bases are a match to TRBD2. The trim removed 5 bases at V and 2 bases at J, leaving 8 bases unmatched. The CDR3 length is 16 residues. Germline-derived CDR1 and CDR2 are MDHEN and SYDVKM. Written as DNA, the CDR3 is TGTGCCAGCAGTCCAGCGTTAGCGGGGGTCACAGATACGCAGTATTTT. Translated, it gives CASSPALAGVTDTQYF.

CDR3 coding DNA: TGTGCCAGTAGTAGCCGGGACGCCTTAATGAACACTGAAGCTTTCTTT. Residues: CASSSRDALMNTEAFF. The chain couples TRBV19 to TRBJ1-1, with TRBD1 as a possible D gene (5 bases). Germline CDR1 reads LNHDA; CDR2 reads SQIVND (reference sequence). V was clipped by 4 bases and J by 0 bases, with 15 bases between them. This CDR3 spans 16 amino acids.

This clonotype was detected only a few times. The chain links TRBV9 to TRBJ2-2, with TRBD1 matching 10 bases. Germline loops: CDR1 SGDLS, CDR2 YYNGEE. This CDR3 has 16 residues. Losses at the gene ends were 0 bases for V and 4 bases for J; bases not matched to a gene: 3. The CDR3 region is CASSVAWDRGTGELFF. The CDR3 region has the DNA TGTGCCAGCAGCGTAGCCTGGGACAGGGGCACCGGGGAGCTGTTTTTT.

This clonotype occurred many times. This rearrangement joins TRBV28 to TRBJ2-1, with D perhaps TRBD2 (6 bases). CDR1 and CDR2 (germline): MDHEN, SYDVKM. The V gene lost 7 bases and the J gene lost 5 bases, with 15 bases spanning the gap. The CDR3 runs to 14 residues. Written as DNA, the CDR3 is TGTGCCAGCACCATTGGGGGGAGACACAATGAGCAGTTCTTC. It encodes CASTIGGRHNEQFF.

J is TRBJ1-5 and V is TRBV6-4, with D perhaps matching TRBD1 (5 bases). CDR3 length: 14 amino acids. From germline, CDR1 is MRHNA and CDR2 SNTAGT. V was shortened by 10 bases and J by 6 bases, with 19 bases between the two germline ends. The CDR3 loop is CATIGGSTCQPQHF. For the CDR3, the DNA is TGTGCCACAATTGGGGGATCAACGTGTCAGCCCCAGCATTTT.

This clonotype was counted a few times. The CDR3 DNA sequence: TGTGCCAGCGCGGGTGGGTACAATGAGCAGTTCTTC. Translating gives CASAGGYNEQFF. This chain uses TRBV12-3 or TRBV12-4 with TRBJ2-1; possibly TRBD2 for D (5 bases). V was pared by 8 bases and J by 4 bases, with 9 bases between. This CDR3 has 12 residues.

This clonotype showed up just a few times. The chain employs TRBV20-1 and TRBJ2-6; D call uncertain. Germline CDR1 reads DFQATT; CDR2 reads SNEGSKA (reference sequence). The CDR3 loop spans 15 amino acids. The germline V and J ends were trimmed by 1 base and 2 bases, with 9 bases remaining between them. Here the CDR3 reads CSARAPIAGANVLTF. The CDR3 coding sequence is TGCAGTGCTAGAGCCCCTATCGCTGGGGCCAACGTCCTGACTTTC.

This clonotype was observed a few times. The V gene is TRBV29-1, the J gene TRBJ2-7; D is undetermined. CDR3 length: 16 residues. Germline loops: CDR1 SQVTM, CDR2 ANQGSEA. V was clipped by 4 bases and J by 4 bases, with 23 bases between them. CDR3 protein: CSVVLGGPTNPYEQYF. CDR3 DNA sequence: TGCAGCGTTGTTTTAGGTGGCCCCACTAACCCTTACGAGCAGTACTTC.

This clonotype was recorded many times. The chain joins TRBV12-3 or TRBV12-4 to TRBJ2-1, with 10 positions matching TRBD2. CDR3 length equals 14 residues. J was trimmed by 5 bases and V by 8 bases; bases with no gene match: 6. The CDR3 DNA reads as TGTGCCAGCCTCAAAGGGACTAGCGACAATGAGCAGTTCTTC. Encoded protein: CASLKGTSDNEQFF.

This clonotype was recorded at least ten times. The rearrangement joins TRBV18 to TRBJ1-1; 7 bases map to TRBD1. CDR3 length: 14 amino acids. CDR1 is KGHSH and CDR2 is LQKENI in the germline V gene. With 6 bases clipped from V and 3 bases from J, the junction kept 7 bases outside the gene matches. The CDR3 protein is CASSHDRVYTEAFF. CDR3 sequence (DNA): TGTGCCAGCTCTCATGACAGGGTCTACACTGAAGCTTTCTTT. Using reference TRBV18 and TRBJ1-1 for the parts outside the CDR3, the full variable domain is NAGVMQNPRHLVRRRGQEARLRCSPMKGHSHVYWYRQLPEEGLKFMVYLQKENIIDESGMPKERFSAEFPKEGPSILRIQQVVRGDSAAYFCASSHDRVYTEAFFGQGTRLTVV.

The V call is TRBV15, the J call TRBJ1-5; D call uncertain. V was pared by 6 bases and J by 0 bases, with 9 bases between. The CDR3 has 14 amino acids. Germline V gene data show CDR1 as LNHNV and CDR2 as YYDKDF (reference sequence). The chain's CDR3 is CATRAPDSNQPQHF. In DNA, the CDR3 is TGTGCCACCAGGGCGCCGGATAGCAATCAGCCCCAGCATTTT.

With regard to this clonotype: A much larger clone differs by one base, so this may be a read error. V gene TRBV3-1 combines with J gene TRBJ2-7; possible D gene TRBD1, 5 bases. Germline CDR1 and CDR2: LGHDT and YNNKEL (reference sequence). V lost 5 bases and J lost 3, with 8 bases in between. The CDR3 runs 12 residues. CDR3 bases: TGTGCCAGCAGCAGGGGCTACTACGAGCAGTACTTC. Amino acid sequence: CASSRGYYEQYF.

This clonotype appeared many times. The chain couples TRBV28 to TRBJ1-2; D not certain. This CDR3 spans 12 amino acids. The germline V and J ends were trimmed by 2 bases and 3 bases, with 4 bases remaining between them. The germline V gene encodes CDR1 MDHEN and CDR2 SYDVKM. In nucleotides, the CDR3 is TGTGCCAGCAGTTTAAGCGACTATGGCTACACCTTC. Translated, it gives CASSLSDYGYTF.